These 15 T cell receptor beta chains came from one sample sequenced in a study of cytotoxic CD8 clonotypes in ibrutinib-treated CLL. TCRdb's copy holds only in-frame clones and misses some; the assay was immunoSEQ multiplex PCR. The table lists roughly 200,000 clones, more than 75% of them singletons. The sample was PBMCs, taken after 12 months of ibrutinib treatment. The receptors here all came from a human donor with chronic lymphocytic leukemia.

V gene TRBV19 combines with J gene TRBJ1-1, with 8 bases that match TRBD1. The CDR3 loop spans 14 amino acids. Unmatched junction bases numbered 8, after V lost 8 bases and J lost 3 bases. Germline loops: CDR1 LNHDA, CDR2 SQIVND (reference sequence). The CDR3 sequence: CASDADRGYTEAFF. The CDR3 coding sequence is TGTGCCAGTGACGCCGACAGGGGTTACACTGAAGCTTTCTTT.

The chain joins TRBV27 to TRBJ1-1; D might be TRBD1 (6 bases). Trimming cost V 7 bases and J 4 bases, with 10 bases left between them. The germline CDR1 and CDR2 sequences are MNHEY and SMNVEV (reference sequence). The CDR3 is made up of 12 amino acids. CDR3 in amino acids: CASTGQSTEAFF. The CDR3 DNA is TGTGCCAGCACGGGACAATCCACTGAAGCTTTCTTT.

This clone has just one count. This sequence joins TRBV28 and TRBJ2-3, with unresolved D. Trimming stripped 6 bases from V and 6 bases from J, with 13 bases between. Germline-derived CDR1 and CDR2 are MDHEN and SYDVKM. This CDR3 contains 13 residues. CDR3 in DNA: TGTGCCAGCAGAGGGCCTTCTGAGGATACGCAGTATTTT. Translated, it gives CASRGPSEDTQYF.

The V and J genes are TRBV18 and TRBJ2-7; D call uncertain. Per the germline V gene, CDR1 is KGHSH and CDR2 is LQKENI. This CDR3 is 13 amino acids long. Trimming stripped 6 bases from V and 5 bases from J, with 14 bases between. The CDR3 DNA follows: TGTGCCAGCTCTCCAGACAATGGTGACGAGCAGTACTTC. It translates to CASSPDNGDEQYF. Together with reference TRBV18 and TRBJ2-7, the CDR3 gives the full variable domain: NAGVMQNPRHLVRRRGQEARLRCSPMKGHSHVYWYRQLPEEGLKFMVYLQKENIIDESGMPKERFSAEFPKEGPSILRIQQVVRGDSAAYFCASSPDNGDEQYFGPGTRLTVT.

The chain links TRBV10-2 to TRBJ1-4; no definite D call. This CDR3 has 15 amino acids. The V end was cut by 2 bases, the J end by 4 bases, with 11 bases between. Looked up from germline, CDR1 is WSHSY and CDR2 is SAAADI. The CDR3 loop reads CASSEPWTGNEKLFF. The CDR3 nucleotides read TGCGCCAGCAGTGAGCCGTGGACGGGTAATGAAAAACTGTTTTTT.

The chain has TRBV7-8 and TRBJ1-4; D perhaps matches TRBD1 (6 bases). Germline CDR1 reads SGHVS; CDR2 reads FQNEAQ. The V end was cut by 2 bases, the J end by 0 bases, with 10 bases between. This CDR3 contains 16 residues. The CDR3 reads CASSLRQVATNEKLFF. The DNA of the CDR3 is TGTGCCAGCAGCTTACGACAGGTTGCAACTAATGAAAAACTGTTTTTT.

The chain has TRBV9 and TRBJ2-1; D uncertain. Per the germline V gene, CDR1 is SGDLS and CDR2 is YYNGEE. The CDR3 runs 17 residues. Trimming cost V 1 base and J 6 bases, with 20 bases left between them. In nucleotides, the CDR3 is TGTGCCAGCAGCGTATCCTCGTCTATTGGGCGCCCCAATGAGCAGTTCTTC. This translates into CASSVSSSIGRPNEQFF.

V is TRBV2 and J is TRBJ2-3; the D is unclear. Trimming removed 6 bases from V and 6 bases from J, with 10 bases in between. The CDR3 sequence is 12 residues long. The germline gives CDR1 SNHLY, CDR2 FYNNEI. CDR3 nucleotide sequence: TGTGCCAGCAGCTACTCCCCCGATACGCAGTATTTT. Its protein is CASSYSPDTQYF.

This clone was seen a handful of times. DNA for the CDR3: TGTGCCAGCAGTGGCCAGTATTCACCCCTCCACTTT. Amino acids: CASSGQYSPLHF. The chain links TRBV2 to TRBJ1-6; no definite D call. Trimming shortened V by 4 bases and J by 8 bases, and 6 bases separated the two germline ends. CDR1 is SNHLY, CDR2 FYNNEI, per germline. The CDR3 contains 12 residues.

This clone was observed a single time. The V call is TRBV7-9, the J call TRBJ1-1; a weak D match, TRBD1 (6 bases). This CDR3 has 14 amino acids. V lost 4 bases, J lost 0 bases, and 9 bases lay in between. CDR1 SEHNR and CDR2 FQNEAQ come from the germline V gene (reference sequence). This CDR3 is CASSYRELNTEAFF. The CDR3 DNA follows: TGTGCCAGCAGCTACAGGGAACTGAACACTGAAGCTTTCTTT.

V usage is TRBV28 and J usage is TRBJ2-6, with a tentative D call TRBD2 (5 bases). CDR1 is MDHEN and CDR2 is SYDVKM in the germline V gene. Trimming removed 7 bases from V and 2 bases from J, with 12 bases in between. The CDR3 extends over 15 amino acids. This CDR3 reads CASTPGMAGANVLTF. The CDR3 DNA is TGTGCCAGCACCCCGGGGATGGCTGGGGCCAACGTCCTGACTTTC.

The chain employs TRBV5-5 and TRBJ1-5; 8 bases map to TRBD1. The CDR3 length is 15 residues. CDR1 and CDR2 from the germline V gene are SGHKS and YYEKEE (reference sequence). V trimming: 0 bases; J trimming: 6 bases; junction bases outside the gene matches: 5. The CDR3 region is CASSLERQGSQPQHF. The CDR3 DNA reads TGTGCCAGCAGCTTGGAGAGACAGGGGAGTCAGCCCCAGCATTTT.

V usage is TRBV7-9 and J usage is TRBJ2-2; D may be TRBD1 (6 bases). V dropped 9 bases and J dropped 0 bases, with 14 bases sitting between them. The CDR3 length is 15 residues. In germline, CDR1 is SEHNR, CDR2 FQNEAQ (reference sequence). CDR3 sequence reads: CARTLTGTNTGELFF. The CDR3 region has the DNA TGTGCCAGAACCCTAACAGGGACGAACACCGGGGAGCTGTTTTTT.

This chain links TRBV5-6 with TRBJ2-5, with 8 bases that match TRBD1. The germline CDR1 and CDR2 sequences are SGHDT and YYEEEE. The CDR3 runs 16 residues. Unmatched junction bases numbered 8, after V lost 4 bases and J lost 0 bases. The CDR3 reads CASSRLRGQDQETQYF. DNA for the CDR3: TGTGCCAGCAGCCGCCTCCGGGGACAGGACCAAGAGACCCAGTACTTC. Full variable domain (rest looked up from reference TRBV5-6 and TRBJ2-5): DAGVTQSPTHLIKTRGQQVTLRCSPKSGHDTVSWYQQALGQGPQFIFQYYEEEERQRGNFPDRFSGHQFPNYSSELNVNALLLGDSALYLCASSRLRGQDQETQYFGPGTRLLVL.

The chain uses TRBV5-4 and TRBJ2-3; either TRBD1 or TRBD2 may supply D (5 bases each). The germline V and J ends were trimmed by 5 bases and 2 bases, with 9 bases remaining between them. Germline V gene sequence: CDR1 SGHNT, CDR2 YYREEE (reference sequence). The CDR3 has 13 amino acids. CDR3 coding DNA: TGTGCCAGCAGGGCCGGGACCACAGATACGCAGTATTTT. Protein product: CASRAGTTDTQYF. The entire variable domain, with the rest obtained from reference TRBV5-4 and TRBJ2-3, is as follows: ETGVTQSPTHLIKTRGQQVTLRCSSQSGHNTVSWYQQALGQGPQFIFQYYREEENGRGNFPPRFSGLQFPNYSSELNVNALELDDSALYLCASRAGTTDTQYFGPGTRLTVL.